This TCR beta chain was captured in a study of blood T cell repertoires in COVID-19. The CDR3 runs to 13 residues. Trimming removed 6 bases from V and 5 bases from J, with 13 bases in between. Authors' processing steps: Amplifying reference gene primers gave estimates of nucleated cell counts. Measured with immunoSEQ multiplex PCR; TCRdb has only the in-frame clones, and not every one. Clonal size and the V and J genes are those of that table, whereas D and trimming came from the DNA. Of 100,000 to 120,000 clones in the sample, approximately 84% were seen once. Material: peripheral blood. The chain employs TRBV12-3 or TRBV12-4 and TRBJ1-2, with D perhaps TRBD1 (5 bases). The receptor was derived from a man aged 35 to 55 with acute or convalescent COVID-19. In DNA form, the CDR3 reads TGTGCCAGCAGACCGACAGCCCAATATGGCTACACCTTC. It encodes CASRPTAQYGYTF.